These 27 T cell receptor beta chains originate from one sample sequenced in a study of CXCR3-negative and CXCR3-positive naive CD8 T cells. The libraries of TRB cDNA were constructed through 5' RACE using UMI labels. From the 5' RACE reads, TCRdb lists one entry per CDR3 protein and no DNA. In all, the sample yields around 9,800 distinct CDR3 sequences. Sequencing was performed on naive CXCR3- CD8+ T cells from blood. As for subset: CD45RO-CCR7+CD27+CD95- naive CD8+ T cells lacking CXCR3 (TNR3-). The receptors stem from a human donor in good health. Some clones in this sample may be carry-over from other donors' samples.

This clonotype registers medium-sized (0.01 to 0.1%) by frequency. This CDR3 reads CASSSSRDMYEQYF. This rearrangement joins TRBV6-5 to TRBJ2-7; the TCRdb call, TRBD1, lacks DNA for checking. CDR3 length: 14 residues. Germline loops: CDR1 MNHEY, CDR2 SVGAGI.

This rearrangement joins TRBV19 to TRBJ2-1; TCRdb proposes TRBD2, but this gene call is untestable without DNA. The CDR3 sequence is 15 residues long. Germline-derived CDR1 and CDR2 are LNHDA and SQIVND (reference sequence). The chain's CDR3 is CASSPPTLGSNEQFF.

The V call is TRBV20-1, the J call TRBJ2-7; checking the TCRdb D call of TRBD2 is not possible without DNA. Germline V CDR1 and CDR2: DFQATT, SNEGSKA (reference sequence). This CDR3 is 15 amino acids long. The CDR3: CSATQLSGGSYEQYF.

The chain combines TRBV28 with TRBJ1-5; TCRdb names TRBD1, which stays unverified in the absence of DNA. This CDR3 contains 17 residues. In germline, CDR1 is MDHEN, CDR2 SYDVKM. The CDR3 region is CASSSRDRVFSNQPQHF.

The chain joins TRBV4-1 to TRBJ2-4; the TCRdb call, TRBD2, lacks DNA for checking. CDR3 size: 17 residues. The germline gives CDR1 MGHRA, CDR2 YSYEKL. The CDR3 sequence: CASSQGTSGSTKNIQYF.

This chain connects TRBV18 to TRBJ2-1. This CDR3 has 14 residues. Germline lookup yields CDR1 KGHSH and CDR2 LQKENI. The CDR3 sequence is CASSPPGTTNEQFF.

The rearrangement links TRBV21-1 to TRBJ2-4; TCRdb indicates TRBD1, and absent DNA this call remains unverified. TRBV21-1 is a documented pseudogene. The CDR3 runs to 15 residues. The CDR3: CASSNRGIAKNIQYF.

Measured by frequency, this clonotype is medium-sized. CDR3 amino acids: CASSQEAGLPYNEQFF. V and J are TRBV3-1 and TRBJ2-1; the D call from TCRdb, TRBD2, cannot be confirmed without DNA. The length of the CDR3 is 16 residues. Looked up from germline, CDR1 is LGHDT and CDR2 is YNNKEL (reference sequence).

The rearrangement joins TRBV7-9 to TRBJ1-1; the D call from TCRdb, TRBD1, cannot be confirmed without DNA. Germline V lookup: CDR1 SEHNR, CDR2 FQNEAQ (reference sequence). This CDR3 has 11 amino acids. The CDR3 is CASSLGRVAFF.

V usage is TRBV10-3 and J usage is TRBJ2-3; TCRdb calls TRBD2, which cannot be checked without DNA. CDR1 and CDR2 from the germline V gene are ENHRY and SYGVKD. The CDR3 runs 15 residues. CDR3 region: CAISGLAENTDTQYF.

This clonotype is classed as medium-sized (0.01 to 0.1%) by frequency. The V call is TRBV10-3, the J call TRBJ2-7; TCRdb's D call, TRBD1, is unchecked because there is no DNA. The CDR3 is 12 residues long. Germline V gene lookup returns CDR1 ENHRY and CDR2 SYGVKD. CDR3 sequence reads: CAIKGPGNEQYF.

Considering frequency, this clonotype is medium-sized (0.01 to 0.1%). The chain has TRBV11-2 and TRBJ2-1; TCRdb gives TRBD2 as the D gene, but with no DNA this cannot be confirmed. Germline lookup yields CDR1 SGHAT and CDR2 FQNNGV. CDR3 length: 14 amino acids. The CDR3 region is CASSQGPYENEQFF.

The gene calls are TRBV29-1 and TRBJ2-1; as DNA is missing, the TRBD2 call by TCRdb cannot be tested. The CDR3 runs to 12 residues. The germline V gene has CDR1 SQVTM and CDR2 ANQGSEA. The CDR3 is CSAGLAGNEQFF.

The chain recombines TRBV15 with TRBJ2-2; there is no DNA to check the TCRdb D call of TRBD1. CDR1 and CDR2 (germline): LNHNV, YYDKDF (reference sequence). This CDR3 has 13 amino acids. This CDR3 is CATRTGKTGELFF.

The chain joins TRBV7-2 to TRBJ2-7. The CDR3 has 13 residues. Germline assignment: CDR1 SGHTA and CDR2 FQGNSA. This CDR3 is CASTPTVSNEQYF.

According to its frequency, this clonotype is medium-sized. V gene TRBV27 combines with J gene TRBJ1-1; the D call from TCRdb, TRBD1, cannot be confirmed without DNA. The length of the CDR3 is 14 residues. Germline-derived CDR1 and CDR2 are MNHEY and SMNVEV (reference sequence). CDR3 loop: CASSLSVGTTEAFF.

The chain carries TRBV2 and TRBJ2-7; no DNA is available, so the TRBD1 call from TCRdb remains unchecked. This CDR3 has 15 residues. The germline gives CDR1 SNHLY, CDR2 FYNNEI. This CDR3 reads CASRRGGTSSYEQYF. Using reference TRBV2 and TRBJ2-7 for the parts outside the CDR3, the full variable domain is EPEVTQTPSHQVTQMGQEVILRCVPISNHLYFYWYRQILGQKVEFLVSFYNNEISEKSEIFDDQFSVERPDGSNFTLKIRSTKLEDSAMYFCASRRGGTSSYEQYFGPGTRLTVT.

Measured by frequency, this clonotype is medium-sized. This rearrangement joins TRBV24-1 to TRBJ2-1; with no DNA, the TCRdb D assignment of TRBD1 cannot be verified. The CDR3 runs 18 residues. CDR1 and CDR2 from the germline V gene are KGHDR and SFDVKD. CDR3 sequence: CATRLLFPGGSLYNEQFF.

Frequency places this clonotype as medium-sized. This sequence joins TRBV11-2 and TRBJ1-4; the D gene TCRdb calls, TRBD1, cannot be checked with no DNA. CDR3 length: 15 amino acids. Germline V gives CDR1 SGHAT, CDR2 FQNNGV. The CDR3 here is CASSSTGKPNEKLFF.

This chain uses TRBV28 with TRBJ2-7. The germline V gene has CDR1 MDHEN and CDR2 SYDVKM. CDR3 length: 14 amino acids. The CDR3 loop is CASSLILARYEQYF.

CDR3 sequence reads: CSVEERGQGSYEQYF. V gene TRBV29-1 combines with J gene TRBJ2-7; TCRdb indicates TRBD1, and absent DNA this call remains unverified. This CDR3 region has 15 residues. Germline V lookup: CDR1 SQVTM, CDR2 ANQGSEA.

The rearrangement links TRBV20-1 to TRBJ1-1. The CDR3 length is 14 residues. CDR1 DFQATT and CDR2 SNEGSKA come from the germline V gene (reference sequence). CDR3 protein: CSARVPEMNTEAFF.

This clonotype is identified as medium-sized from frequency. The CDR3 sequence is CASSGGNQPQHF. The chain carries TRBV28 and TRBJ1-5; the D call of TRBD1 rests on TCRdb alone, since no DNA is present to check it. The CDR3 is 12 amino acids. Germline CDR1 is MDHEN and CDR2 is SYDVKM.

The chain links TRBV4-3 to TRBJ2-1; with no DNA, the TCRdb D assignment of TRBD2 cannot be verified. Germline CDR1 is LGHNA and CDR2 is YSLEER. This CDR3 has 18 amino acids. CDR3 residues: CASSQDRNLGLAGNKGFF.

The rearrangement links TRBV5-1 to TRBJ2-3. The CDR3 totals 11 residues. CDR1 is SGHRS, CDR2 YFSETQ, per germline. CDR3 loop: CASSLADTQYF. The full variable domain, its missing parts supplied by reference TRBV5-1 and TRBJ2-3, is KAGVTQTPRYLIKTRGQQVTLSCSPISGHRSVSWYQQTPGQGLQFLFEYFSETQRNKGNFPGRFSGRQFSNSRSEMNVSTLELGDSALYLCASSLADTQYFGPGTRLTVL.

V usage is TRBV4-3 and J usage is TRBJ1-2. Germline CDR1 is LGHNA and CDR2 is YSLEER. The CDR3 consists of 17 residues. The CDR3 reads CASSQDPNTAPNYGYTF.

Measured by frequency, this clonotype is medium-sized. This chain connects TRBV7-9 to TRBJ1-6. The CDR3 length is 15 residues. Germline V gene sequence: CDR1 SEHNR, CDR2 FQNEAQ (reference sequence). CDR3 loop: CASSHFLGGNSPLHF.